This is a list of T cell receptor beta chains from one sample in a study of blood T cell repertoires in COVID-19. Some clones are missing from TCRdb's copy, which holds only in-frame ones; the method was immunoSEQ multiplex PCR. The sample contains a few hundred thousand clones, 80% to 85% of which appear only once. Sequenced material: PBMCs or T cells enriched from blood (not recorded which). These receptors came from a middle-aged man who had recovered from COVID-19. CDR3s include the opening cysteine and the closing phenylalanine or tryptophan. The D gene is left open where the match is weak. Size is stated for part of the rows, as once, few or many counts, or as a class when the clone is expanded.

d_gene: .
len: 13
j_gene: TRBJ1-2
v_gene: TRBV5-4
abundance: once
CDR3nt: TGTGCCAGCAGCTCGGACGGACTCTATGGCTACACCTTC
CDR3aa: CASSSDGLYGYTF

d_gene: TRBD1
len: 17
j_gene: TRBJ1-1
v_gene: TRBV7-2
abundance: .
CDR3nt: TGTGCCAGCAGCCGTACGGGACAGGTCGTTATGAACACTGAAGCTTTCTTT
CDR3aa: CASSRTGQVVMNTEAFF

d_gene: .
len: 14
j_gene: TRBJ1-2
v_gene: TRBV6-5
abundance: .
CDR3nt: TGTGCCAGCAGTACCGGACAAGGGGGCTATGGCTACACCTTC
CDR3aa: CASSTGQGGYGYTF

d_gene: TRBD1
len: 14
j_gene: TRBJ1-6
v_gene: TRBV30
abundance: .
CDR3nt: TGTGCCTGGAACCCCGGGACAGGGGTTTCACCCCTCCACTTT
CDR3aa: CAWNPGTGVSPLHF

d_gene: .
len: 12
j_gene: TRBJ1-6
v_gene: TRBV11-2
abundance: .
CDR3nt: TGTGCCAGCAGCCTACAGAATTCACCCCTCCACTTT
CDR3aa: CASSLQNSPLHF

d_gene: .
len: 12
j_gene: TRBJ2-3
v_gene: TRBV9
abundance: .
CDR3nt: TGTGCCAGCAGCGTAGACGGGAATACGCAGTATTTT
CDR3aa: CASSVDGNTQYF

d_gene: .
len: 15
j_gene: TRBJ1-1
v_gene: TRBV18
abundance: .
CDR3nt: TGTGCCAGCTCACCACAAAGACAGGACTTCACTGAAGCTTTCTTT
CDR3aa: CASSPQRQDFTEAFF

d_gene: .
len: 13
j_gene: TRBJ1-3
v_gene: TRBV29-1
abundance: .
CDR3nt: TGCAGCGTTGAAGACCTGAGGGAAAACACCATATATTTT
CDR3aa: CSVEDLRENTIYF

d_gene: TRBD1
len: 13
j_gene: TRBJ1-1
v_gene: TRBV19
abundance: .
CDR3nt: TGTGCCAGTAGAGACAGGGGGGCCACTGAAGCTTTCTTT
CDR3aa: CASRDRGATEAFF

d_gene: TRBD2
len: 14
j_gene: TRBJ2-7
v_gene: TRBV4-1
abundance: .
CDR3nt: TGCGCCAGCAGCCAGGGTCCTAGCGGGTACGAGCAGTACTTC
CDR3aa: CASSQGPSGYEQYF

d_gene: .
len: 14
j_gene: TRBJ2-5
v_gene: TRBV5-1
abundance: .
CDR3nt: TGCGCCAGCAGCTCGGCAGGGGTCCAAGAGACCCAGTACTTC
CDR3aa: CASSSAGVQETQYF

d_gene: TRBD1
len: 16
j_gene: TRBJ1-4
v_gene: TRBV27
abundance: .
CDR3nt: TGTGCCAGCCGCTCGGACAGGGCTGCAACTAATGAAAAACTGTTTTTT
CDR3aa: CASRSDRAATNEKLFF

d_gene: TRBD2
len: 14
j_gene: TRBJ2-3
v_gene: TRBV5-1
abundance: .
CDR3nt: TGCGCCAGCATTCTCGGGGGGTCTCCAGATACGCAGTATTTT
CDR3aa: CASILGGSPDTQYF

d_gene: TRBD1
len: 14
j_gene: TRBJ2-1
v_gene: TRBV5-1
abundance: .
CDR3nt: TGCGCCAGCAGCAGTCACAGGGGGGACAATGAGCAGTTCTTC
CDR3aa: CASSSHRGDNEQFF

d_gene: TRBD1
len: 14
j_gene: TRBJ1-5
v_gene: TRBV9
abundance: .
CDR3nt: TGTGCCAGCAGCGTAGACCAGGGGGGTCAGCCCCAGCATTTT
CDR3aa: CASSVDQGGQPQHF

d_gene: .
len: 14
j_gene: TRBJ2-3
v_gene: TRBV5-8
abundance: .
CDR3nt: TGTGCCAGCAGCCCTCAGGGCTACACAGATACGCAGTATTTT
CDR3aa: CASSPQGYTDTQYF

d_gene: .
len: 15
j_gene: TRBJ1-4
v_gene: TRBV10-3
abundance: .
CDR3nt: TGTGCCATCAGTGAGTTGGAGGGGAGTAATGAAAAACTGTTTTTT
CDR3aa: CAISELEGSNEKLFF

d_gene: TRBD1
len: 17
j_gene: TRBJ2-5
v_gene: TRBV5-1
abundance: .
CDR3nt: TGCGCCAGCAGCCTTTCAACACGAGACAGGGGGCCAGAGACCCAGTACTTC
CDR3aa: CASSLSTRDRGPETQYF

d_gene: TRBD1
len: 17
j_gene: TRBJ1-5
v_gene: TRBV24-1
abundance: .
CDR3nt: TGTGCCACCAGTGATTCCACACTAACGACAGGGCTTCAGCCCCAGCATTTT
CDR3aa: CATSDSTLTTGLQPQHF

d_gene: TRBD2
len: 18
j_gene: TRBJ2-5
v_gene: TRBV4-2
abundance: few
CDR3nt: TGTGCCAGCAGCCAAGACTCTCGGACTAGCGGGGGTCAAGAGACCCAGTACTTC
CDR3aa: CASSQDSRTSGGQETQYF

d_gene: TRBD1
len: 15
j_gene: TRBJ1-2
v_gene: TRBV18
abundance: .
CDR3nt: TGTGCCAGCTCACCACCCGGGACAGCAAACTATGGCTACACCTTC
CDR3aa: CASSPPGTANYGYTF

d_gene: .
len: 13
j_gene: TRBJ1-1
v_gene: TRBV10-1
abundance: .
CDR3nt: TGCGCCAGCAGTGAGTCCCCGGACAGTGAAGCTTTCTTT
CDR3aa: CASSESPDSEAFF

d_gene: TRBD2
len: 15
j_gene: TRBJ2-2
v_gene: TRBV28
abundance: few
CDR3nt: TGTGCCAGCAGTCCCACGGGAGGGAACACCGGGGAGCTGTTTTTT
CDR3aa: CASSPTGGNTGELFF

d_gene: TRBD2
len: 17
j_gene: TRBJ2-7
v_gene: TRBV11-3
abundance: .
CDR3nt: TGTGCCAGCAGCGCCCCCCCGACTAGCGGCCTGACCTACGAGCAGTACTTC
CDR3aa: CASSAPPTSGLTYEQYF

d_gene: .
len: 14
j_gene: TRBJ2-7
v_gene: TRBV5-4
abundance: .
CDR3nt: TGTGCCAGCAGCTTGAATGTCGGGGCCTACGAGCAGTACTTC
CDR3aa: CASSLNVGAYEQYF

d_gene: .
len: 12
j_gene: TRBJ2-3
v_gene: TRBV5-4
abundance: .
CDR3nt: TGTGCCAGCAGCTTGCGCGAAGATACGCAGTATTTT
CDR3aa: CASSLREDTQYF

d_gene: .
len: 12
j_gene: TRBJ1-4
v_gene: TRBV30
abundance: .
CDR3nt: TGTGCCTGGACGCAGGCTTCCGAAAAACTGTTTTTT
CDR3aa: CAWTQASEKLFF

d_gene: .
len: 15
j_gene: TRBJ2-1
v_gene: TRBV24-1
abundance: .
CDR3nt: TGTGCCACCAGTGATTTGAGTCAGCAGGACAATGAGCAGTTCTTC
CDR3aa: CATSDLSQQDNEQFF

d_gene: TRBD2
len: 18
j_gene: TRBJ2-1
v_gene: TRBV9
abundance: .
CDR3nt: TGTGCCAGCAGCGTTGGGGTAGCGGGAGGGGACTCATACAATGAGCAGTTCTTC
CDR3aa: CASSVGVAGGDSYNEQFF

d_gene: .
len: 13
j_gene: TRBJ1-4
v_gene: TRBV29-1
abundance: .
CDR3nt: TGCAGCGTTGAGTTGGGAGGGGTTGAGAAACTGTTTTTT
CDR3aa: CSVELGGVEKLFF

d_gene: TRBD1
len: 17
j_gene: TRBJ1-5
v_gene: TRBV19
abundance: few
CDR3nt: TGTGCCAGTAGTATTATACGGTGGGGACAGCCGAATCAGCCCCAGCATTTT
CDR3aa: CASSIIRWGQPNQPQHF

d_gene: TRBD2
len: 21
j_gene: TRBJ2-3
v_gene: TRBV19
abundance: once
CDR3nt: TGTGCCAGTAGTCTCCGGAAGCGGGGGGCCACGAGGGGACGTATCACAGATACGCAGTATTTT
CDR3aa: CASSLRKRGATRGRITDTQYF

d_gene: TRBD1
len: 16
j_gene: TRBJ1-4
v_gene: TRBV3-1/TRBV3-2
abundance: once
CDR3nt: TGTGCCAGCAGTCAGCGGACAGGGGGCGCGGGTGAAAAACTGTTTTTT
CDR3aa: CASSQRTGGAGEKLFF

d_gene: TRBD1
len: 14
j_gene: TRBJ1-2
v_gene: TRBV5-1
abundance: .
CDR3nt: TGCGCCAGCAGCTTGACCCAGGGGGCGCAAGGCTACACCTTC
CDR3aa: CASSLTQGAQGYTF

d_gene: TRBD2
len: 10
j_gene: TRBJ2-1
v_gene: TRBV28
abundance: .
CDR3nt: TGTGCTAGCGGGCCTAATGAGCAGTTCTTC
CDR3aa: CASGPNEQFF

d_gene: TRBD2
len: 16
j_gene: TRBJ2-1
v_gene: TRBV4-1
abundance: once
CDR3nt: TGCGCCAGCAGCTCCCCAGGACGGCGGGAGGACAATGAGCAGTTCTTC
CDR3aa: CASSSPGRREDNEQFF

d_gene: TRBD2
len: 14
j_gene: TRBJ2-7
v_gene: TRBV15
abundance: .
CDR3nt: TGTGCCACCAGCATCCAAGACGGGGGGTACGAGCAGTACTTC
CDR3aa: CATSIQDGGYEQYF

d_gene: TRBD2
len: 14
j_gene: TRBJ2-3
v_gene: TRBV5-6
abundance: .
CDR3nt: TGTGCCAGCAGCTCGGCGGGAGCAGCAGATACGCAGTATTTT
CDR3aa: CASSSAGAADTQYF

d_gene: TRBD2
len: 15
j_gene: TRBJ2-4
v_gene: TRBV11-3
abundance: .
CDR3nt: TGTGCCAGCAGCTTGCGGCGGGAGGGCAAAAACATTCAGTACTTC
CDR3aa: CASSLRREGKNIQYF

d_gene: .
len: 18
j_gene: TRBJ1-3
v_gene: TRBV5-1
abundance: .
CDR3nt: TGCGCCAGCAGCCTGGGCCCTTCCATGGGGGCGAACGGAAACACCATATATTTT
CDR3aa: CASSLGPSMGANGNTIYF

d_gene: .
len: 14
j_gene: TRBJ2-4
v_gene: TRBV15
abundance: .
CDR3nt: TGTGCCACCAGCAGAGATCCATCCCCAAACATTCAGTACTTC
CDR3aa: CATSRDPSPNIQYF

d_gene: .
len: 14
j_gene: TRBJ2-5
v_gene: TRBV11-3
abundance: .
CDR3nt: TGTGCCAGCAGCTTAGATCCCAGGGCAGAGACCCAGTACTTC
CDR3aa: CASSLDPRAETQYF

d_gene: TRBD2
len: 16
j_gene: TRBJ2-1
v_gene: TRBV5-4
abundance: .
CDR3nt: TGTGCCAGCAGCTTGGCTGCTAGCGGGGGGGAGGCTGAGCAGTTCTTC
CDR3aa: CASSLAASGGEAEQFF

d_gene: .
len: 16
j_gene: TRBJ1-4
v_gene: TRBV18
abundance: .
CDR3nt: TGTGCCAGCTCGCGCGCGGTGCCCGCAACTAATGAAAAACTGTTTTTT
CDR3aa: CASSRAVPATNEKLFF

d_gene: .
len: 14
j_gene: TRBJ1-1
v_gene: TRBV7-9
abundance: .
CDR3nt: TGTGCCAGCAGCTTAGGGCAGGAAAGGAATGAAGCTTTCTTT
CDR3aa: CASSLGQERNEAFF

d_gene: .
len: 13
j_gene: TRBJ1-1
v_gene: TRBV12-3/TRBV12-4
abundance: once
CDR3nt: TGTGCCAGCAGCAACTCGTGGAACACTGAAGCTTTCTTT
CDR3aa: CASSNSWNTEAFF

d_gene: .
len: 15
j_gene: TRBJ1-2
v_gene: TRBV19
abundance: .
CDR3nt: TGTGCCAGTAGTCTCCTCGAGGTAGTTGGCTATGGCTACACCTTC
CDR3aa: CASSLLEVVGYGYTF

d_gene: .
len: 15
j_gene: TRBJ1-2
v_gene: TRBV15
abundance: .
CDR3nt: TGTGCCACCAGCAGAGACAGGACAGTTCAATATGGCTACACCTTC
CDR3aa: CATSRDRTVQYGYTF

d_gene: TRBD1
len: 13
j_gene: TRBJ1-3
v_gene: TRBV28
abundance: once
CDR3nt: TGTGCCAGCAGTACACAGGGGGAAAACACCATATATTTT
CDR3aa: CASSTQGENTIYF

d_gene: .
len: 14
j_gene: TRBJ2-2
v_gene: TRBV18
abundance: once
CDR3nt: TGTGCCAGCTCACCCTTTGCGGACACCGGGGAGCTGTTTTTT
CDR3aa: CASSPFADTGELFF

d_gene: TRBD1
len: 15
j_gene: TRBJ1-1
v_gene: TRBV6-5
abundance: .
CDR3nt: TGTGCCAGCAGTACCTGGGGGACAGGAAACACTGAAGCTTTCTTT
CDR3aa: CASSTWGTGNTEAFF

d_gene: .
len: 15
j_gene: TRBJ1-4
v_gene: TRBV27
abundance: once
CDR3nt: TGTGCCAGCAGTTTAAGGCAGGGTACTAATGAAAAACTGTTTTTT
CDR3aa: CASSLRQGTNEKLFF

d_gene: TRBD1
len: 16
j_gene: TRBJ1-4
v_gene: TRBV5-1
abundance: .
CDR3nt: TGCGCCAGCAGCCCTGGGGCCGGGACAGGGAATGAAAAACTGTTTTTT
CDR3aa: CASSPGAGTGNEKLFF

d_gene: .
len: 14
j_gene: TRBJ1-3
v_gene: TRBV7-2
abundance: few
CDR3nt: TGTGCCAGCAGCCCATTAGGGAGGGGAAACACCATATATTTT
CDR3aa: CASSPLGRGNTIYF

d_gene: TRBD2
len: 14
j_gene: TRBJ2-5
v_gene: TRBV29-1
abundance: .
CDR3nt: TGCAGCGTTGACCCCGGGGGGACCCGAGAGACCCAGTACTTC
CDR3aa: CSVDPGGTRETQYF